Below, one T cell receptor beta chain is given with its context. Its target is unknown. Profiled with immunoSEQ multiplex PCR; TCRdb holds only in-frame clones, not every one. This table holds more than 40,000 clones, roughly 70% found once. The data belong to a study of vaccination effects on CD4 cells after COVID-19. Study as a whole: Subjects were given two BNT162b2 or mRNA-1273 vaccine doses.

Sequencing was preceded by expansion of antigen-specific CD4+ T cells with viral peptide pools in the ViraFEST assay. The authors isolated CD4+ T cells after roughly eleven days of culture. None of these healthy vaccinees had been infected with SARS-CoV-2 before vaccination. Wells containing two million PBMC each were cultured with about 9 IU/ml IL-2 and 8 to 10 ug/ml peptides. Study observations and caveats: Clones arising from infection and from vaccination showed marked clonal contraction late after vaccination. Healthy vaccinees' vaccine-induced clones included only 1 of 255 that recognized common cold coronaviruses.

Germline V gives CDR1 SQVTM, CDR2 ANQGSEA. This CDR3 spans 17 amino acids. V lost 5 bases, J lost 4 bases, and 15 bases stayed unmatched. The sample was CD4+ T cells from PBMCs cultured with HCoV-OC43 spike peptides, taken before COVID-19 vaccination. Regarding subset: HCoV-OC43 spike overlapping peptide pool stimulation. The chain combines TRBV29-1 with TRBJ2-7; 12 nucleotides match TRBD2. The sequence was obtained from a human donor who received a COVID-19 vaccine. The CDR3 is CSVRGRLAGGNMYEQYF. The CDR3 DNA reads TGCAGCGTTCGCGGGCGTCTAGCGGGGGGGAATATGTACGAGCAGTACTTC.